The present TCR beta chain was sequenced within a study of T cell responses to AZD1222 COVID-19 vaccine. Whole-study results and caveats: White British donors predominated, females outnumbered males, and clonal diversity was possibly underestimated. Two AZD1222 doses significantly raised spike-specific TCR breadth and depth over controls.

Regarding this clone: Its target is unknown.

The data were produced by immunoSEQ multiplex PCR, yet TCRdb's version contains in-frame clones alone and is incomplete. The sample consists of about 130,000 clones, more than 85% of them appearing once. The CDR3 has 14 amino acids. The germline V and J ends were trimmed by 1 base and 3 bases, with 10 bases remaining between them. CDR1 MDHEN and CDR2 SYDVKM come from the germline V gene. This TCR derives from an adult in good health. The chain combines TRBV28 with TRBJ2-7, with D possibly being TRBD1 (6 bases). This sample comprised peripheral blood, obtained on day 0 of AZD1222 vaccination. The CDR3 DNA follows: TGTGCCAGCAGTTTATTTCGGGACAACTACGAGCAGTACTTC. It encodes CASSLFRDNYEQYF.